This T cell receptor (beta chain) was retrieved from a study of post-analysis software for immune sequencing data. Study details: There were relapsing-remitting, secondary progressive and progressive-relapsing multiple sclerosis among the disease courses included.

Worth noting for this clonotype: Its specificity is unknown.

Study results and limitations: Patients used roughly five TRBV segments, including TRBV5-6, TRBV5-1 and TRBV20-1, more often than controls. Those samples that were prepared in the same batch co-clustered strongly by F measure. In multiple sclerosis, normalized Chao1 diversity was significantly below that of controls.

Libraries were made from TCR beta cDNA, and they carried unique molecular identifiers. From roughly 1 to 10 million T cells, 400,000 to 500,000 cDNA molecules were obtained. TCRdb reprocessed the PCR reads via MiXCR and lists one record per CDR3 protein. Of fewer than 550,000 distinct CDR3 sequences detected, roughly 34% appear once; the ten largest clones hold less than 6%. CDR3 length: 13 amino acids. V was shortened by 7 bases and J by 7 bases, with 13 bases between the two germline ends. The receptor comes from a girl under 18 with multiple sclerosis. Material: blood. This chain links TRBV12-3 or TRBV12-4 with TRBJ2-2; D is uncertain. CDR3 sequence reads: CASTIEGFGELFF. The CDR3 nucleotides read TGTGCCAGCACTATAGAAGGGTTCGGGGAGCTGTTTTTT.